Listed here are 24 T cell receptor beta chains from one sample, sequenced in a study of CD8 T cells in Susac syndrome. Random-hexamer reverse transcription was applied to roughly 0.5 to 1 ug RNA. MiXCR, run by TCRdb on the immunoSEQ multiplex PCR reads, gives a single entry per CDR3 protein. In the table there are tens of thousands of distinct CDR3 sequences, around nine tenths of which are singletons. Input material: CD8+ T cells from PBMCs. The receptor source for this set is a human donor with multiple sclerosis.

This chain joins TRBV28 and TRBJ2-5; D remains unclear. Trimming took 3 bases from V and 0 from J, leaving 11 bases between them. The CDR3 extends over 15 amino acids. In germline, CDR1 is MDHEN, CDR2 SYDVKM. The CDR3 protein is CASSFYETDQETQYF. The CDR3 DNA follows: TGTGCCAGCAGTTTTTATGAGACTGACCAAGAGACCCAGTACTTC.

V and J are TRBV27 and TRBJ2-7, with TRBD1 matching 7 bases. The V segment lost 5 bases and the J segment 3 bases; nucleotides outside the gene matches: 13. The CDR3 contains 16 residues. Germline CDR1 reads MNHEY; CDR2 reads SMNVEV (reference sequence). CDR3: CASSPGWDSAHYEQYF. The CDR3 DNA reads as TGTGCCAGCAGTCCCGGTTGGGACAGTGCTCACTACGAGCAGTACTTC.

The chain has TRBV28 and TRBJ1-5; D perhaps matches TRBD1 (6 bases). This CDR3 has 15 amino acids. CDR1 and CDR2 from the germline V gene are MDHEN and SYDVKM. V lost 5 bases, J lost 7 bases, and 18 bases lay in between. Written as DNA, the CDR3 is TGTGCCAGCAGTATCCCCCCAGGGGTCGGCCAGCCCCAGCATTTT. Translating gives CASSIPPGVGQPQHF.

V usage is TRBV20-1 and J usage is TRBJ2-3; D perhaps matches TRBD2 (6 bases). The CDR3 totals 16 residues. The V gene lost 2 bases and the J gene lost 11 bases, with 26 bases spanning the gap. CDR1 is DFQATT, CDR2 SNEGSKA, per germline (reference sequence). CDR3 sequence (DNA): TGCAGTGCTAGACCCCGGGACTCCACAATATCAAGCGGGCAGTATTTT. Amino acid sequence: CSARPRDSTISSGQYF.

V usage is TRBV6-1 and J usage is TRBJ1-2; tentative D call: TRBD1 (5 bases). Germline CDR1 is MNHNS and CDR2 is SASEGT. CDR3 length: 15 residues. V lost 6 bases to trimming and J lost 1 base, with 15 bases between them. CDR3 region: CASRTGTLNNYGYTF. For the CDR3, the DNA is TGTGCCAGCAGAACCGGGACCCTAAATAACTATGGCTACACCTTC.

This clonotype appeared a single time. CDR3 DNA sequence: TGCGCCAGCAGCTTGAGAGTGGGTAAAGTTCAAGAGACCCAGTACTTC. Residues: CASSLRVGKVQETQYF. The genes are TRBV5-1 and TRBJ2-5; D remains ambiguous. The CDR3 consists of 16 residues. Trimming removed 1 base at V and 2 bases at J, with 15 bases between. The germline V gene has CDR1 SGHRS and CDR2 YFSETQ.

The DNA of the CDR3 is TGTGCCAGCAGCTCACCTAGCGGCCCCTACGAGCAGTACTTC. It is translated as CASSSPSGPYEQYF. This rearrangement joins TRBV7-9 to TRBJ2-7; 7 bases align to TRBD2. Germline assignment: CDR1 SEHNR and CDR2 FQNEAQ (reference sequence). Unmatched junction bases numbered 5, after V lost 4 bases and J lost 2 bases. The CDR3 totals 14 residues.

The chain has TRBV24-1 and TRBJ2-4; 7 bases are a match to TRBD1. The germline CDR1 and CDR2 sequences are KGHDR and SFDVKD. The CDR3 is made up of 16 amino acids. Trimming removed 4 bases from V and 9 bases from J; junction bases left unmatched: 14. CDR3 sequence: CATSDGTASSRFIQYF. CDR3 coding DNA: TGTGCCACCAGTGACGGGACAGCTTCTTCTCGTTTCATTCAGTACTTC.

This clonotype was recorded once. The V gene is TRBV2, the J gene TRBJ1-2, with TRBD1 identical over 7 bases. V lost 6 bases and J lost 6; bases outside the gene matches: 10. CDR1 is SNHLY, CDR2 FYNNEI, per germline. The CDR3 contains 14 residues. The CDR3 nucleotides read TGTGCCAGCAGCCTGACAGGGAAGGGGGATGGCTACACCTTC. It specifies CASSLTGKGDGYTF.

The chain combines TRBV18 with TRBJ2-4; D call uncertain. Looked up from germline, CDR1 is KGHSH and CDR2 is LQKENI. Trimming shortened V by 0 bases and J by 0 bases, and 12 bases separated the two germline ends. The CDR3 loop spans 17 amino acids. The CDR3 DNA reads as TGTGCCAGCTCACCACCGGCAGGTCCTCTAGCCAAAAACATTCAGTACTTC. Residues: CASSPPAGPLAKNIQYF.

V is TRBV24-1 and J is TRBJ2-1, with 14 positions matching TRBD2. CDR3 length equals 16 residues. V was pared by 2 bases and J by 11 bases, with 7 bases of the junction left unmatched. The germline CDR1 and CDR2 sequences are KGHDR and SFDVKD. The DNA of the CDR3 is TGTGCCACCAGTGATTATGGGACTAGCGGGAGCGGGAAGCAGTTCTTC. Protein: CATSDYGTSGSGKQFF.

This chain links TRBV7-6 with TRBJ2-2; 7 bases fit TRBD1. The CDR3 spans 16 residues. The trim removed 5 bases at V and 3 bases at J, leaving 9 bases unmatched. Germline loops: CDR1 SGHVS, CDR2 FNYEAQ. The CDR3 nucleotides are TGTGCCAGCAGCCTCCAGGGGGTTTTGGACACCGGGGAGCTGTTTTTT. This translates into CASSLQGVLDTGELFF.

The chain uses TRBV7-9 and TRBJ1-2, with D uncertain. CDR1 and CDR2 from the germline V gene are SEHNR and FQNEAQ (reference sequence). V was clipped by 5 bases and J by 8 bases, with 18 bases between them. CDR3 length equals 14 residues. The CDR3 coding sequence is TGTGCCAGCAGCCCGACCTCCCACAGTGAAGGCTACACCTTC. It is translated as CASSPTSHSEGYTF.

The V call is TRBV5-4, the J call TRBJ1-1; no firm D call. The CDR3 contains 13 residues. Germline CDR1 reads SGHNT; CDR2 reads YYREEE (reference sequence). V was clipped by 2 bases and J by 4 bases, with 9 bases between them. The DNA for the CDR3 is TGTGCCAGCAGCTTACGGGGAGGCACTGAAGCTTTCTTT. This gives the protein CASSLRGGTEAFF.

The chain combines TRBV5-4 with TRBJ2-2, with TRBD2 matching 9 bases. Germline V gene lookup returns CDR1 SGHNT and CDR2 YYREEE (reference sequence). V was clipped by 4 bases and J by 6 bases; unmatched bases: 4. CDR3 length equals 14 residues. DNA for the CDR3: TGTGCCAGCAGCCCCTGGACTAGCGCCGGGGAGCTGTTTTTT. Amino acids: CASSPWTSAGELFF.

The chain uses TRBV29-1 and TRBJ2-3; the D gene is possibly TRBD2 (6 bases). Germline CDR1 is SQVTM and CDR2 is ANQGSEA. V gave up 5 bases and J gave up 2 bases, with 17 bases separating them. The CDR3 is 15 amino acids. The CDR3 DNA sequence: TGCAGCGTTTGGGACTCCCTCGGATCCACAGATACGCAGTATTTT. Encoded protein: CSVWDSLGSTDTQYF.

The CDR3 loop is CSARVGTSGTYEQYF. The CDR3 DNA sequence: TGCAGTGCTAGAGTTGGGACTAGCGGAACCTACGAGCAGTACTTC. The rearrangement uses TRBV20-1 and TRBJ2-7, with 11 nucleotides matching TRBD2. Germline V gives CDR1 DFQATT, CDR2 SNEGSKA (reference sequence). Trimming removed 1 base from V and 2 bases from J; junction bases left unmatched: 4. The CDR3 runs 15 residues.

This clonotype has just one count. The genes are TRBV5-1 and TRBJ2-1; 11 bases are shared with TRBD2. V was pared by 1 base and J by 4 bases, with 10 bases of the junction left unmatched. Germline CDR1 reads SGHRS; CDR2 reads YFSETQ. The CDR3 covers 18 residues. DNA of the CDR3: TGCGCCAGCAGCTTGTTGTCTAGCGGGAGGAATACGTACAATGAGCAGTTCTTC. Translating gives CASSLLSSGRNTYNEQFF. Supplemented by reference TRBV5-1 and TRBJ2-1, the full variable domain reads KAGVTQTPRYLIKTRGQQVTLSCSPISGHRSVSWYQQTPGQGLQFLFEYFSETQRNKGNFPGRFSGRQFSNSRSEMNVSTLELGDSALYLCASSLLSSGRNTYNEQFFGPGTRLTVL.

This rearrangement joins TRBV4-3 to TRBJ2-2; D unclear. Germline V gene data show CDR1 as LGHNA and CDR2 as YSLEER. Trimming pared 4 bases from V and 4 bases from J, leaving 10 bases between. The CDR3 contains 14 residues. The CDR3 is CASSRHGATGELFF. The CDR3 nucleotides are TGCGCCAGCAGCCGACACGGAGCCACCGGGGAGCTGTTTTTT.

The CDR3 reads CASSWDRQRRDTEQYF. As DNA, the CDR3 is TGCGCCAGCAGCTGGGACAGGCAGAGGCGGGATACTGAGCAGTACTTC. The genes are TRBV5-1 and TRBJ2-7; 8 nucleotides agree with TRBD1. V shed 3 bases, J shed 7 bases, and the junction held 15 bases outside the gene matches. Germline V gene sequence: CDR1 SGHRS, CDR2 YFSETQ. The CDR3 is made up of 16 amino acids. Full variable domain (remainder filled in from reference TRBV5-1 and TRBJ2-7): KAGVTQTPRYLIKTRGQQVTLSCSPISGHRSVSWYQQTPGQGLQFLFEYFSETQRNKGNFPGRFSGRQFSNSRSEMNVSTLELGDSALYLCASSWDRQRRDTEQYFGPGTRLTVT.

The chain recombines TRBV19 with TRBJ2-1; 9 bases align to TRBD2. Germline assignment: CDR1 LNHDA and CDR2 SQIVND (reference sequence). The trim removed 7 bases at V and 4 bases at J, leaving 8 bases unmatched. The CDR3 extends over 15 amino acids. The CDR3 DNA follows: TGTGCCAGTACCGAGGGGCTAGCGGGATACAATGAGCAGTTCTTC. Translation: CASTEGLAGYNEQFF.

The V call is TRBV7-6, the J call TRBJ2-3; TRBD1 might be the D (5 bases). Trimming left V 0 bases short and J 0 bases short, with 10 bases between. Germline V CDR1 and CDR2: SGHVS, FNYEAQ. This CDR3 has 16 amino acids. The CDR3 sequence: CASSLAGRASTDTQYF. Here the CDR3 DNA reads TGTGCCAGCAGCTTAGCAGGCAGGGCTAGCACAGATACGCAGTATTTT.

Only one count was recorded for this clonotype. The chain uses TRBV7-3 and TRBJ2-5; D uncertain. The CDR3 covers 13 residues. Germline CDR1 SGHTA, CDR2 FQGTGA. Trimming took off 4 bases at V and 5 bases at J, with 11 bases between the two ends. The CDR3 region is CASSSDLGETQYF. In DNA, the CDR3 is TGTGCCAGCAGCTCCGACCTGGGGGAGACCCAGTACTTC. Drawing the rest from reference TRBV7-3 and TRBJ2-5, the complete variable domain is GAGVSQTPSNKVTEKGKYVELRCDPISGHTALYWYRQSLGQGPEFLIYFQGTGAADDSGLPNDRFFAVRPEGSVSTLKIQRTERGDSAVYLCASSSDLGETQYFGPGTRLLVL.

The CDR3 DNA reads TGCGCCAGCAGCCATTCTAGCGCTAACACCGGGGAGCTGTTTTTT. Translated: CASSHSSANTGELFF. The chain uses TRBV4-1 and TRBJ2-2; possible D gene TRBD2, 6 bases. Trimming shortened V by 3 bases and J by 2 bases, and 10 bases separated the two germline ends. There are 15 residues in the CDR3. The V gene's germline CDR1 is MGHRA and CDR2 YSYEKL.